This TCR beta chain is drawn from a study of cytomegalovirus exposure and HLA in healthy donors. CDR3 length: 11 amino acids. The V gene lost 4 bases and the J gene lost 3 bases, with 4 bases spanning the gap. Looked up from germline, CDR1 is SGHAT and CDR2 is FQNNGV. Generated by immunoSEQ multiplex PCR, the TCRdb table keeps only in-frame clones and is missing some. The data hold about 98,000 clones, with around 88% observed a single time. J is TRBJ2-7 and V is TRBV11-2; D is uncertain. The sequenced sample consisted of PBMCs. The TCR comes from a woman aged 25 to 39 in good health and CMV-seronegative. The CDR3 sequence: CASSSGYEQYF. CDR3 in DNA: TGTGCCAGCAGCTCCGGCTACGAGCAGTACTTC.